This TCR beta chain was retrieved from a study of cytomegalovirus exposure and HLA in healthy donors. Study outcomes and limitations: Association of approximately 16,000 TCR beta sequences with HLA alleles was found at 0.05 false discovery rate in a later analysis. 150 or so TCR beta chains were listed as cytomegalovirus-associated. Links to common viral pathogens appeared, in a later analysis, for several of the most significant clusters.

A word on this clone: What it recognizes is unknown.

The PCR was carried out with 60 Vbeta primers and 13 Jbeta primers. Sequencing used immunoSEQ multiplex PCR; TCRdb keeps in-frame clones, though not all of them. Of some 170,000 clones in the sample, about 72% were seen once. Germline V lookup: CDR1 SEHNR, CDR2 FQNEAQ (reference sequence). This CDR3 contains 13 residues. V was shortened by 6 bases and J by 9 bases, with 15 bases between the two germline ends. This rearrangement joins TRBV7-9 to TRBJ2-1; maybe TRBD2 (5 bases). Sequencing input: PBMCs. The receptor was isolated from a human donor in good health. In nucleotides, the CDR3 is TGTGCCAGCAGGCCTATGAGGGTGGCTGAGCAGTTCTTC. As protein: CASRPMRVAEQFF.